These T cell receptor beta chains were read from a single sample in a study of cytomegalovirus exposure and HLA in healthy donors. Some clones are missing from TCRdb's copy, which holds only in-frame ones; the method was immunoSEQ multiplex PCR. The table lists roughly 310,000 clones, approximately 85% of them singletons. Input material: PBMCs. The receptors here all came from a man aged 25 to 45 in good health and CMV-seronegative. Both conserved end residues are part of each CDR3. The D gene is left open where the match is weak. Where a row states a size, it is once, few, many or the class of an expanded clone; other rows omit it.

>NA|TRBV18|NA|TRBJ2-2
TGTGCCAGCTCACCTCAGGGGGGACCCCCTTTCACCGGGGAGCTGTTTTTT
CASSPQGGPPFTGELFF
>NA|TRBV7-8|few|TRBJ1-5
TGTGCCAGCAGCAGCGGCCGGGATCAGCCCCAGCATTTT
CASSSGRDQPQHF
>NA|TRBV27|NA|TRBJ1-6
TGTGCCAGCACCGACCGGGTTCGCTATAATTCACCCCTCCACTTT
CASTDRVRYNSPLHF
>TRBD1|TRBV18|NA|TRBJ1-1
TGTGCCAGCTCACAACAGGGGATAATGAACACTGAAGCTTTCTTT
CASSQQGIMNTEAFF
>NA|TRBV5-1|NA|TRBJ2-3
TGCGCCAGCAGCTTAGGGCAGGGGGATACGCAGTATTTT
CASSLGQGDTQYF
>NA|TRBV30|few|TRBJ1-2
TGTGCCTGGAGTGTATCTGACTATGGCTACACCTTC
CAWSVSDYGYTF
>NA|TRBV4-1|few|TRBJ1-1
TGCGCCAGCAGCCAAGGGCCCATGAACACTGAAGCTTTCTTT
CASSQGPMNTEAFF
>TRBD2|TRBV6-6|NA|TRBJ2-2
TGTGCCAGCAGGATCCTCGGGGGGGCGGGAACCGGGGAGCTGTTTTTT
CASRILGGAGTGELFF
>NA|TRBV7-2|NA|TRBJ1-5
TGTGCCAGCAGCTTAGAGGAGAGCAATCAGCCCCAGCATTTT
CASSLEESNQPQHF
>NA|TRBV29-1|NA|TRBJ2-1
TGCAGCGTCCATGGACAGCCGAATGAGCAGTTCTTC
CSVHGQPNEQFF